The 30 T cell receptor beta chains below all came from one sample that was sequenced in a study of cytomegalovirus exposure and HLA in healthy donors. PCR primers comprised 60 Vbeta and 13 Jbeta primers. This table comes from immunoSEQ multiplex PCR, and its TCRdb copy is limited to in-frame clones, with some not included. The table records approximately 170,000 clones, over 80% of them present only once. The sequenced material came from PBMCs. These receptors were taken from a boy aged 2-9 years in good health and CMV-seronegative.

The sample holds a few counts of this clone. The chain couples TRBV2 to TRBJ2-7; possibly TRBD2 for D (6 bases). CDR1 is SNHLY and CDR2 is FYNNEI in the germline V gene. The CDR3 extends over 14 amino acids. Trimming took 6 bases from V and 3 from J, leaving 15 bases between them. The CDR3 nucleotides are TGTGCCAGCAGCTGGAGGGGATATCACTACGAGCAGTACTTC. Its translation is CASSWRGYHYEQYF.

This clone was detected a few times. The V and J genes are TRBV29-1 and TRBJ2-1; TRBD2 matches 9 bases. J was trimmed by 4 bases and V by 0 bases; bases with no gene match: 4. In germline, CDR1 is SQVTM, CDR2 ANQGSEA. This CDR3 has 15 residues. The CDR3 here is CSVEDLAGGYNEQFF. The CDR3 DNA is TGCAGCGTTGAAGATCTGGCGGGAGGGTACAATGAGCAGTTCTTC.

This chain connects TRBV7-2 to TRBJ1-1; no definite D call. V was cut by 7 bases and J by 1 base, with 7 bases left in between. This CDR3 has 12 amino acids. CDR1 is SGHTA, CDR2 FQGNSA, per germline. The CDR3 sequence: CASTIQNTEAFF. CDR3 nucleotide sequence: TGTGCCAGCACAATCCAGAACACTGAAGCTTTCTTT.

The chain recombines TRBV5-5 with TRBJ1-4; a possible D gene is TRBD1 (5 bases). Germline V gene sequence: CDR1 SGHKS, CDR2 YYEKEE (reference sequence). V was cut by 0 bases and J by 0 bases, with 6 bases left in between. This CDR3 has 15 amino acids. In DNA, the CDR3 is TGTGCCAGCAGCTTGGAGGGGACAACTAATGAAAAACTGTTTTTT. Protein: CASSLEGTTNEKLFF. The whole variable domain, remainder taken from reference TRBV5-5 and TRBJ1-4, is DAGVTQSPTHLIKTRGQQVTLRCSPISGHKSVSWYQQVLGQGPQFIFQYYEKEERGRGNFPDRFSARQFPNYSSELNVNALLLGDSALYLCASSLEGTTNEKLFFGSGTQLSVL.

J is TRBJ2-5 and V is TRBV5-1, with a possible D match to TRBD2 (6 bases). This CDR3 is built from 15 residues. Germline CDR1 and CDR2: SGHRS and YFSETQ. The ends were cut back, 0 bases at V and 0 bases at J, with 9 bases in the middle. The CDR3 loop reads CASSLGRGYQETQYF. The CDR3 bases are TGCGCCAGCAGCTTGGGCCGGGGGTACCAAGAGACCCAGTACTTC.

CDR3 region: CASSLEGAGEKLFF. The DNA for the CDR3 is TGTGCCAGCAGCTTGGAAGGGGCTGGTGAAAAACTGTTTTTT. The rearrangement uses TRBV5-4 and TRBJ1-4; the D gene is possibly TRBD1 (5 bases). Germline assignment: CDR1 SGHNT and CDR2 YYREEE (reference sequence). The CDR3 length is 14 residues. Trimming removed 0 bases from V and 7 bases from J, with 10 bases in between.

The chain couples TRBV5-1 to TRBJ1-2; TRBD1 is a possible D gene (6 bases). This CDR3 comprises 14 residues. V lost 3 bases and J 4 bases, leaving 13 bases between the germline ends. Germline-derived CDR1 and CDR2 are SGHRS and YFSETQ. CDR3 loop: CASSSTQGTYGYTF. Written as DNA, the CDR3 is TGCGCCAGCAGCTCCACTCAGGGGACCTATGGCTACACCTTC.

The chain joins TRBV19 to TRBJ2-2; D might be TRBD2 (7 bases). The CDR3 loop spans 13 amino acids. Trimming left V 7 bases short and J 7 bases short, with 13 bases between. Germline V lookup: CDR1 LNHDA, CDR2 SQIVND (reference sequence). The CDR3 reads CASNAGAGGELFF. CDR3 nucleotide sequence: TGTGCCAGTAATGCGGGGGCGGGCGGGGAGCTGTTTTTT. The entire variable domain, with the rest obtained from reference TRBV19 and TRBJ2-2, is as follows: DGGITQSPKYLFRKEGQNVTLSCEQNLNHDAMYWYRQDPGQGLRLIYYSQIVNDFQKGDIAEGYSVSREKKESFPLTVTSAQKNPTAFYLCASNAGAGGELFFGEGSRLTVL.

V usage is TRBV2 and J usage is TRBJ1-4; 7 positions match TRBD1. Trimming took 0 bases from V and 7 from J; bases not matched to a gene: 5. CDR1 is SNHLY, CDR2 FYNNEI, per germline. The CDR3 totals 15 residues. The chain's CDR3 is CASSEASRGSEKLFF. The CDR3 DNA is TGTGCCAGCAGTGAAGCGAGCAGGGGGAGTGAAAAACTGTTTTTT.

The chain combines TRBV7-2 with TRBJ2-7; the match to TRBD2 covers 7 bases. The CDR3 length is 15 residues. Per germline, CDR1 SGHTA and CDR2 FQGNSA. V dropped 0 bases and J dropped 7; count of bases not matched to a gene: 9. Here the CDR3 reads CASSLALAGADEQYF. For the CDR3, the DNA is TGTGCCAGCAGCTTAGCGCTCGCGGGAGCGGATGAGCAGTACTTC.

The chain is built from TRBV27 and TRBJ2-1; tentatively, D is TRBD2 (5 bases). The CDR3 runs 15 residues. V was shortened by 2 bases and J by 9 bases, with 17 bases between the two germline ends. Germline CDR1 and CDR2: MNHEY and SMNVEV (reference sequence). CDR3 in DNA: TGTGCCAGCAGTTTACGACTGGCCGGGGTGGGTGAGCAGTTCTTC. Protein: CASSLRLAGVGEQFF.

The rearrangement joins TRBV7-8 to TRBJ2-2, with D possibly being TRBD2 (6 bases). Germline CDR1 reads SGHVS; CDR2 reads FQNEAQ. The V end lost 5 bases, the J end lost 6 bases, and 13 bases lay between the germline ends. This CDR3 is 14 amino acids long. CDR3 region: CASSASGFSGELFF. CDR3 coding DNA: TGTGCCAGCAGCGCGAGCGGGTTTTCCGGGGAGCTGTTTTTT.

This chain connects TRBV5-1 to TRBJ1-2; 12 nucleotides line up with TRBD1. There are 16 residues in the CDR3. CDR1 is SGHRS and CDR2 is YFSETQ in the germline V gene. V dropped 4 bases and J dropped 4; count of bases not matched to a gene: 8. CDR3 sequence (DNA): TGCGCCAGCAGCCTGGGACAGGGGGCGATGATCTATGGCTACACCTTC. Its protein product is CASSLGQGAMIYGYTF.

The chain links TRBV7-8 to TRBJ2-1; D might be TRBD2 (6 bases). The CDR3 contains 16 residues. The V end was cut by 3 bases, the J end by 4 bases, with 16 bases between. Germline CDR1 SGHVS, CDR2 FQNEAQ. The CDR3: CASSFPKNGSYNEQFF. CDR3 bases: TGTGCCAGCAGCTTCCCAAAGAACGGGAGTTACAATGAGCAGTTCTTC.

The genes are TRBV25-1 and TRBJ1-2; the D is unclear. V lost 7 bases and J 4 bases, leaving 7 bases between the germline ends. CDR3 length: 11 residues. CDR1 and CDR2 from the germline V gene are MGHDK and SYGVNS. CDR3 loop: CASNNGYGYTF. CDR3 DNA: TGTGCCAGCAATAACGGCTATGGCTACACCTTC.

CDR3 in amino acids: CAFRQGSSYEQYV. The CDR3 DNA sequence: TGTGCATTTAGACAGGGATCTTCCTACGAGCAGTACGTC. The chain joins TRBV30 to TRBJ2-7; 7 bases line up with TRBD1. The CDR3 runs 13 residues. Germline loops: CDR1 GTSNPN, CDR2 SVGIG (reference sequence).

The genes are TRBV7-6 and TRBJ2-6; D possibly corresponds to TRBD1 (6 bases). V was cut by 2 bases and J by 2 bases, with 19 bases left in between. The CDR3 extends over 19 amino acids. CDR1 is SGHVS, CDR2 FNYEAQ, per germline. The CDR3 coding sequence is TGTGCCAGCAGCTTAAATACTGGCGAACAGGGTACTGGGGCCAACGTCCTGACTTTC. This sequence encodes CASSLNTGEQGTGANVLTF.

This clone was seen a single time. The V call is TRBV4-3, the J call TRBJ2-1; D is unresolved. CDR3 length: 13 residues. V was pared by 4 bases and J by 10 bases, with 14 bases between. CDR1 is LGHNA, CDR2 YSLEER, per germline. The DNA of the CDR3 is TGCGCCAGCAGCCCATCAAACGGTTACGAGCAGTTCTTC. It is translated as CASSPSNGYEQFF.

The DNA of the CDR3 is TGTGCCAGCAGAACAAGCGGGAACCACTACAATGAGCAGTTCTTC. It specifies CASRTSGNHYNEQFF. J is TRBJ2-1 and V is TRBV6-5; the match to TRBD2 covers 7 bases. The CDR3 consists of 15 residues. The V and J ends lost 6 bases and 3 bases, in that order; junction bases with no gene match: 8. The V gene's germline CDR1 is MNHEY and CDR2 SVGAGI.

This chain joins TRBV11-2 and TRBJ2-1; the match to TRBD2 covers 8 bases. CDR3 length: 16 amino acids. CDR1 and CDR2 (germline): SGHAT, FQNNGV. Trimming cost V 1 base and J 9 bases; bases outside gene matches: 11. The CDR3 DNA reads TGTGCCAGCAGCTTAGGAGGGACTAGGGTAACCACTGAGCAGTTCTTC. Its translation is CASSLGGTRVTTEQFF.

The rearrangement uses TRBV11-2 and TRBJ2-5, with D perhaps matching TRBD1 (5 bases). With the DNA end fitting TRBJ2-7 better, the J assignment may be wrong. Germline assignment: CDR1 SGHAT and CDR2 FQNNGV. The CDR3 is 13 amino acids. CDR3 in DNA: TGTGCCAGCAGCCTAAAACAGGCGAACGAGCAGTACTTC. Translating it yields CASSLKQANEQYF.

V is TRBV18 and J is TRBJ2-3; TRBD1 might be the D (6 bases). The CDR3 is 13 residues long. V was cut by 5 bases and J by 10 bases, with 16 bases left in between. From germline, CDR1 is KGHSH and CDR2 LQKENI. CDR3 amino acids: CASSYIQGSAQYF. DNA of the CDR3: TGTGCCAGCTCATACATACAGGGTTCTGCGCAGTATTTT.

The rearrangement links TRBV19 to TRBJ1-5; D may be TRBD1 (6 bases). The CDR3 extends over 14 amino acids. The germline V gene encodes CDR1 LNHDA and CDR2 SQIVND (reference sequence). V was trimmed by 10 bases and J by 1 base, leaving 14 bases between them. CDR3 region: CATSGGLSNQPQHF. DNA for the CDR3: TGTGCCACTTCGGGGGGGCTAAGCAATCAGCCCCAGCATTTT.

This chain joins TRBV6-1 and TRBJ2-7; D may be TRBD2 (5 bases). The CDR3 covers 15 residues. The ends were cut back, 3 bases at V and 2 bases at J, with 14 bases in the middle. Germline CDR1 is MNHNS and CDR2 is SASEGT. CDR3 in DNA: TGTGCCAGCAGTGACCCACGAGGGAGAGCCTACGAGCAGTACGTC. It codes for CASSDPRGRAYEQYV.

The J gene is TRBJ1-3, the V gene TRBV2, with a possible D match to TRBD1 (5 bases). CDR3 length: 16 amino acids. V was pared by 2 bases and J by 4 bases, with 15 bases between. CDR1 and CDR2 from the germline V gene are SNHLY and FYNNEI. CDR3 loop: CASSETQGIRGNTIYF. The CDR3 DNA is TGTGCCAGCAGTGAAACCCAGGGAATAAGAGGAAACACCATATATTTT.

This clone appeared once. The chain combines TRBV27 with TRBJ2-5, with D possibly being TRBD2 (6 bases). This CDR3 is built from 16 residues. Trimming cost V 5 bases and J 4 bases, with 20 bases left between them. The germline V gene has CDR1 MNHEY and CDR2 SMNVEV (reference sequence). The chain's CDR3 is CASSIQAGAILETQYF. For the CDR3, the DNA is TGTGCCAGCAGTATCCAAGCGGGCGCGATCCTAGAGACCCAGTACTTC.

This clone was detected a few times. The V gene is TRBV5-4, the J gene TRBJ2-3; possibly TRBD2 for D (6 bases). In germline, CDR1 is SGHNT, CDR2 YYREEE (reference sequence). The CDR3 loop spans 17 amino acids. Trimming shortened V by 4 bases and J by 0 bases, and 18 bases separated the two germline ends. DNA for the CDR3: TGTGCCAGCAGCCGGGGAGGTTACAGCGGGAGCACAGATACGCAGTATTTT. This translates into CASSRGGYSGSTDTQYF.

The CDR3 nucleotides are TGCGCCAGCAGCCAAAGACAGGGCTACGACGAGCAGTACTTC. It is translated as CASSQRQGYDEQYF. The genes are TRBV4-1 and TRBJ2-7; 7 bases fit TRBD1. The ends lost 2 bases at V and 5 bases at J; junction bases unmatched: 6. The CDR3 covers 14 residues. Looked up from germline, CDR1 is MGHRA and CDR2 is YSYEKL.

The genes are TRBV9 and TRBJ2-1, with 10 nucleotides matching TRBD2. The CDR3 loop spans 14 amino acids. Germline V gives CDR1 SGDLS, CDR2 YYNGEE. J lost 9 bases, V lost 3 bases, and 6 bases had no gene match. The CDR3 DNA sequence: TGTGCCAGCAGCGCGAGCGGGGGGGCGGGTGAGCAGTTCTTC. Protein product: CASSASGGAGEQFF.

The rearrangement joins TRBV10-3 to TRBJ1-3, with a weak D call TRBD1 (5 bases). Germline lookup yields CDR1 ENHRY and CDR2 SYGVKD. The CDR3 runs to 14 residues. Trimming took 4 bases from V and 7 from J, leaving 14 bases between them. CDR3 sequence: CAISVKGTWNTIYF. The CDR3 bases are TGTGCCATCAGTGTTAAAGGGACTTGGAACACCATATATTTT.